The subject of this entry is one TCR beta chain. Profiling relied on immunoSEQ multiplex PCR, and the TCRdb table lists in-frame clones only, not all of them. The repertoire includes about 150,000 clones, about 90% of them detected once, and approximately 3.4% sits in the top ten. CDR1 SGDLS and CDR2 YYNGEE come from the germline V gene. This CDR3 is 15 amino acids long. Germline trimming cut 0 bases from V and 6 bases from J; bases unmatched to any gene: 4. This record belongs to a study of control samples from healthy donors and cancer patients. Sequencing was carried out using blood. The V call is TRBV9, the J call TRBJ2-2, with 8 bases lining up with TRBD2. The receptor was derived from a man aged 30 to 45 in good health. CDR3 sequence (DNA): TGTGCCAGCAGCGTAGTGCCTAGCGGGTCCGGGGAGCTGTTTTTT. Translated, it gives CASSVVPSGSGELFF.